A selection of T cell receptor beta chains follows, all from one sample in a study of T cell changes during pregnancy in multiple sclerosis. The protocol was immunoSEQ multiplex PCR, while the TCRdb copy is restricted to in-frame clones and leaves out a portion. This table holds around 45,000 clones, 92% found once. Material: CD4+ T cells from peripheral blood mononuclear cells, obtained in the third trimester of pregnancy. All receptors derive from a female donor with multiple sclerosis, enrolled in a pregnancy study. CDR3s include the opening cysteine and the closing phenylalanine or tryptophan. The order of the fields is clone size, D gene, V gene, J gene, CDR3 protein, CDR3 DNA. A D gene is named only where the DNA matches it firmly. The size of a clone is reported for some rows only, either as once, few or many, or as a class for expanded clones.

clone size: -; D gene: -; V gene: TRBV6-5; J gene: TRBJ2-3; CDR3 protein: CASSLGAWDTQYF; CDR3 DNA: TGTGCCAGCAGTTTGGGGGCCTGGGATACGCAGTATTTT
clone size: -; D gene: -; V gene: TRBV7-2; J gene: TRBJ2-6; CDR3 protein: CASSFVGAGANVLTF; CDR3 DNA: TGTGCCAGCAGCTTTGTCGGAGCTGGGGCCAACGTCCTGACTTTC
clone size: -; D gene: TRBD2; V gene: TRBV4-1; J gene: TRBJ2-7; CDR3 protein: CASSQESGRQYF; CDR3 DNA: TGCGCCAGCAGCCAAGAAAGCGGGAGACAGTACTTC
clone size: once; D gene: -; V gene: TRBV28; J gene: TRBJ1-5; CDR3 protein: CASSTTGNQPQHF; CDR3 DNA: TGTGCCAGCAGCACGACAGGAAATCAGCCCCAGCATTTT
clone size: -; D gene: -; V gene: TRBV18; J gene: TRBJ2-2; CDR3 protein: CASSPGRTGELFF; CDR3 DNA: TGTGCCAGCTCACCGGGGCGGACCGGGGAGCTGTTTTTT
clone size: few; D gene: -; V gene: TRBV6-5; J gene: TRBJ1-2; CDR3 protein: CASKEPTGGYGYTF; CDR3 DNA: TGTGCCAGCAAAGAACCAACAGGTGGCTATGGCTACACCTTC
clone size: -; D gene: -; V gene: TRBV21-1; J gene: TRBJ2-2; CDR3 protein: CASSALLISRDYTGELFF; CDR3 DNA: TGTGCCAGCAGCGCCCTATTGATAAGCCGAGATTACACCGGGGAGCTGTTTTTT
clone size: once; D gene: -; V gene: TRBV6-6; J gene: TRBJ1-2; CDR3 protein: CATKKPGGTENYGYTF; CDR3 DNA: TGTGCCACCAAGAAGCCCGGGGGAACAGAAAACTATGGCTACACCTTC
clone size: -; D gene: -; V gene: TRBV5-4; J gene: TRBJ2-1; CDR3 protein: CASSLDPPSNEQFF; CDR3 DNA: TGTGCCAGCAGCTTGGATCCCCCCTCCAATGAGCAGTTCTTC
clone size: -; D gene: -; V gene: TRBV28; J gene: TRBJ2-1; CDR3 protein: CASSLWPGDNEQFF; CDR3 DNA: TGTGCCAGCAGTTTATGGCCAGGGGACAATGAGCAGTTCTTC
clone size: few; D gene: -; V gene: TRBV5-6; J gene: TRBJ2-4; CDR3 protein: CASSPGVGLENIQYF; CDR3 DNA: TGTGCCAGCAGCCCGGGGGTGGGGTTGGAAAACATTCAGTACTTC
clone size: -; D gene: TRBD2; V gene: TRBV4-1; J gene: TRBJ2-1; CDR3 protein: CASSQDGVAGASEQFF; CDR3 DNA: TGCGCCAGCAGCCAAGATGGAGTAGCGGGAGCGAGTGAGCAGTTCTTC
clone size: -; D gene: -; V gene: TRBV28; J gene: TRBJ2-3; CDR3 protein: CASSPPSPSSTDTQYF; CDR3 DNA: TGTGCCAGCAGCCCCCCTAGTCCCTCTAGCACAGATACGCAGTATTTT
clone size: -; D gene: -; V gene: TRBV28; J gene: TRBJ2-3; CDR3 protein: CASSLAPGARTDTQYF; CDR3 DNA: TGTGCCAGCAGCTTAGCTCCGGGAGCTCGGACAGATACGCAGTATTTT
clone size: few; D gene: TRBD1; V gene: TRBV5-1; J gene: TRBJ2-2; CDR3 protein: CASSWGQGTGELFF; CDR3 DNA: TGCGCCAGCAGCTGGGGACAGGGGACCGGGGAGCTGTTTTTT
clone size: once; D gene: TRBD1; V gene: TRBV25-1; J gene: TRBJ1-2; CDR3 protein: CASSEYIRGRGGYTF; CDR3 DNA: TGTGCCAGCAGTGAATATATCAGGGGGCGAGGTGGCTACACCTTC
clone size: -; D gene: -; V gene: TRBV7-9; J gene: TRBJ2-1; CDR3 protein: CASSSTGSGEQFF; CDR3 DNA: TGTGCCAGCAGCTCCACAGGTTCCGGTGAGCAGTTCTTC